Listed below are T cell receptor beta chains from one sample, sequenced in a study of beta chain features in type 1 diabetes. TCRdb's table, derived via immunoSEQ multiplex PCR, lists solely in-frame clones and lacks some. The top ten hold roughly 4% of the sample, which has under 300,000 clones, 27% seen once. Sequenced sample: central memory CD4+ T cells from blood. The receptors come from a man aged 25-40 years in good health. Both conserved end residues are part of each CDR3. A D gene is named only where the DNA matches it firmly. The listing skips clone size in some rows; elsewhere it reads once, few, many or a size class.

V gene	D gene	clone size	J gene	CDR3 protein	CDR3 DNA
TRBV30	TRBD1	NA	TRBJ1-1	CAWSTTGDTEAFF	TGTGCCTGGAGTACCACAGGGGACACTGAAGCTTTCTTT
TRBV10-2	NA	NA	TRBJ2-3	CASRYTDTQYF	TGCGCCAGCAGGTACACAGATACGCAGTATTTT
TRBV30	NA	few	TRBJ1-1	CAWSRPNTEAFF	TGTGCCTGGAGTCGGCCGAACACTGAAGCTTTCTTT
TRBV2	TRBD1	few	TRBJ1-1	CASSGRGRTEAFF	TGTGCCAGCAGTGGCAGGGGGCGAACTGAAGCTTTCTTT
TRBV5-1	TRBD2	NA	TRBJ2-1	CASSLGAGGPPEQFF	TGCGCCAGCAGCTTGGGAGCGGGAGGGCCCCCTGAGCAGTTCTTC
TRBV6-5	NA	NA	TRBJ2-7	CASKQSPYEQYF	TGTGCCAGCAAACAGAGTCCGTACGAGCAGTACTTC
TRBV7-8	NA	few	TRBJ2-4	CASSTTELAKNIQYF	TGTGCCAGCAGCACCACAGAGCTAGCCAAAAACATTCAGTACTTC
TRBV27	NA	few	TRBJ2-7	CASSLTLGYEQYF	TGTGCCAGCAGTCTAACACTAGGCTACGAGCAGTACTTC
TRBV4-3	NA	NA	TRBJ2-1	CASSQGLEYNEQFF	TGCGCCAGCAGCCAAGGACTAGAGTACAATGAGCAGTTCTTC
TRBV29-1	TRBD1	few	TRBJ1-4	CSALSDREYEKLFF	TGCAGCGCTCTTTCTGACAGGGAGTATGAAAAACTGTTTTTT
TRBV5-1	NA	once	TRBJ1-2	CASSRELGFDYGYTF	TGCGCCAGCAGCCGCGAACTAGGTTTTGACTATGGCTACACCTTC
TRBV27	NA	NA	TRBJ2-2	CASSLIGQNTGELFF	TGTGCCAGCAGTTTAATTGGACAGAACACCGGGGAGCTGTTTTTT
TRBV15	NA	few	TRBJ2-4	CATSPPGTLAKNIQYF	TGTGCCACCAGCCCTCCGGGGACCCTAGCCAAAAACATTCAGTACTTC
TRBV7-8	TRBD1	NA	TRBJ2-1	CASSPTGVSSYNEQFF	TGTGCCAGCAGCCCAACAGGGGTCAGCTCCTACAATGAGCAGTTCTTC
TRBV9	NA	few	TRBJ2-5	CASSVEAAYLQETQYF	TGTGCCAGCAGCGTAGAGGCAGCTTATTTACAAGAGACCCAGTACTTC
TRBV5-4	TRBD2	few	TRBJ2-5	CASSPGTSGGQETQYF	TGTGCCAGCAGCCCGGGGACTAGCGGGGGGCAAGAGACCCAGTACTTC
TRBV30	TRBD2	few	TRBJ2-7	CAWSHTSGYEQYF	TGTGCCTGGAGCCATACTAGCGGTTACGAGCAGTACTTC
TRBV5-4	NA	NA	TRBJ2-7	CASSLDRWDTSYEQYF	TGTGCCAGCAGCTTGGATCGCTGGGACACCTCCTACGAGCAGTACTTC
TRBV7-2	NA	few	TRBJ2-3	CASSRRPDTQYF	TGTGCCAGCAGTCGTCGGCCAGATACGCAGTATTTT
TRBV7-9	NA	NA	TRBJ1-1	CASSSGLRTNTEAFF	TGTGCCAGCAGCTCCGGCCTCAGAACGAACACTGAAGCTTTCTTT
TRBV29-1	TRBD1	NA	TRBJ2-1	CSALSAGTGNNEQFF	TGCAGCGCTCTTAGTGCCGGGACAGGGAACAATGAGCAGTTCTTC
TRBV29-1	TRBD1	NA	TRBJ1-1	CSGKTGANTEAFF	TGCAGCGGAAAGACAGGGGCCAACACTGAAGCTTTCTTT
TRBV5-1	TRBD1	few	TRBJ2-3	CASSLTTGGRTDTQYF	TGCGCCAGCAGCTTGACTACAGGGGGAAGGACAGATACGCAGTATTTT
TRBV29-1	NA	few	TRBJ2-7	CSVRGGTTYEQYF	TGCAGCGTTCGTGGAGGGACAACCTACGAGCAGTACTTC
TRBV27	NA	few	TRBJ2-1	CASSRAGFNEQFF	TGTGCCAGCAGCCGAGCGGGCTTTAATGAGCAGTTCTTC
TRBV7-9	NA	once	TRBJ2-1	CASSPLGAGAYNEQFF	TGTGCCAGCAGCCCTCTGGGGGCCGGTGCCTACAATGAGCAGTTCTTC
TRBV7-2	NA	NA	TRBJ2-4	CATPMDGNIQYF	TGTGCCACCCCTATGGACGGAAACATTCAGTACTTC
TRBV6-5	NA	NA	TRBJ1-1	CASRLGLGGTEAFF	TGTGCCAGCAGGTTAGGTTTGGGGGGCACTGAAGCTTTCTTT
TRBV20-1	NA	NA	TRBJ2-7	CSARMGYEQYF	TGCAGTGCTAGAATGGGATACGAGCAGTACTTC
TRBV30	NA	NA	TRBJ2-2	CAWSPFTGELFF	TGTGCCTGGAGCCCATTTACCGGGGAGCTGTTTTTT
TRBV4-3	NA	few	TRBJ2-1	CASSQGTPATWGYNEQFF	TGCGCCAGCAGCCAGGGGACTCCTGCTACCTGGGGATACAATGAGCAGTTCTTC
TRBV19	NA	few	TRBJ2-1	CASCSRGNYNEQFF	TGTGCCAGTTGTAGCCGAGGGAACTACAATGAGCAGTTCTTC
TRBV28	NA	few	TRBJ1-2	CASSSSGLYGYTF	TGTGCCAGCAGCTCCTCAGGGCTTTATGGCTACACCTTC
TRBV10-3	NA	NA	TRBJ2-2	CAISESHGNDGELFF	TGTGCCATCAGTGAGTCTCACGGGAACGACGGGGAGCTGTTTTTT
TRBV7-9	NA	NA	TRBJ2-7	CASSALYMKQGKSYEQYF	TGTGCCAGCAGCGCATTGTACATGAAGCAGGGGAAATCCTACGAGCAGTACTTC
TRBV10-3	TRBD2	NA	TRBJ2-1	CAISSGGDNEQFF	TGTGCCATCAGTAGCGGGGGTGACAATGAGCAGTTCTTC
TRBV19	NA	few	TRBJ2-1	CASSKEGPSYNEQFF	TGTGCCAGTAGTAAGGAGGGACCCTCCTACAATGAGCAGTTCTTC
TRBV19	NA	few	TRBJ2-5	CASSTQDRPQYF	TGTGCCAGTAGTACCCAAGATCGGCCCCAGTACTTC
TRBV5-1	NA	NA	TRBJ2-5	CASSFTFQETQYF	TGCGCCAGCAGCTTTACCTTTCAAGAGACCCAGTACTTC
TRBV20-1	NA	NA	TRBJ1-2	CSVSVGYTF	TGCAGTGTTAGTGTTGGCTACACCTTC
TRBV9	NA	NA	TRBJ2-5	CASSVTGLQETQYF	TGTGCCAGCAGCGTAACGGGCTTACAAGAGACCCAGTACTTC
TRBV29-1	NA	NA	TRBJ2-6	CSVEITGANVLTF	TGCAGTGTAGAAATAACTGGGGCCAACGTCCTGACTTTC
TRBV5-4	NA	NA	TRBJ2-5	CASSLVRTVETQYF	TGTGCCAGCAGCTTGGTGCGGACAGTAGAGACCCAGTACTTC
TRBV6-1	TRBD1	NA	TRBJ2-3	CASSEGTGDTQYF	TGTGCCAGCAGTGAAGGGACAGGGGATACGCAGTATTTT
TRBV27	TRBD2	few	TRBJ2-2	CASLVAGGNTGELFF	TGTGCCTCCCTGGTAGCGGGAGGCAACACCGGGGAGCTGTTTTTT
TRBV27	NA	few	TRBJ2-7	CASSSSPGRGEQYF	TGTGCCAGCAGTTCCTCTCCAGGGAGAGGTGAGCAGTACTTC
TRBV7-2	NA	NA	TRBJ2-5	CASSLATGLSQETQYF	TGTGCCAGCAGCTTAGCCACAGGGCTAAGCCAAGAGACCCAGTACTTC
TRBV13	NA	few	TRBJ2-1	CASSLGLNNEQFF	TGTGCCAGCAGCTTAGGCCTGAACAATGAGCAGTTCTTC
TRBV7-9	NA	NA	TRBJ2-1	CASTYRVPFEQFF	TGTGCCAGCACCTATAGGGTCCCCTTTGAGCAGTTCTTC
TRBV7-9	NA	once	TRBJ1-4	CASSRDPLSEKLFF	TGTGCCAGCAGCCGGGACCCCCTCAGTGAAAAACTGTTTTTT
TRBV7-2	TRBD1	NA	TRBJ1-1	CASSFPTGGATEAFF	TGTGCCAGCAGCTTCCCGACAGGGGGCGCAACTGAAGCTTTCTTT
TRBV7-2	TRBD2	many	TRBJ2-4	CASSGTSGGHNFQYF	TGTGCCAGCAGCGGGACTAGCGGGGGGCATAATTTTCAGTACTTC
TRBV5-1	NA	NA	TRBJ2-1	CASSLGGPPYNEQFF	TGCGCCAGCAGCTTAGGGGGGCCTCCTTACAATGAGCAGTTCTTC
TRBV27	NA	NA	TRBJ2-7	CASSLSRYYEQYF	TGTGCCAGCAGTTTGTCTCGATACTACGAGCAGTACTTC
TRBV6-5	NA	NA	TRBJ2-3	CASSTTGNTQYF	TGTGCCAGCAGTACCACGGGTAATACGCAGTATTTT
TRBV6-5	TRBD1	NA	TRBJ2-7	CASSQDRVLEYF	TGTGCCAGCAGTCAGGACAGGGTATTGGAATACTTC
TRBV4-2	TRBD2	few	TRBJ2-1	CASSQGLAGGSKQFF	TGTGCCAGCAGCCAAGGGCTGGCGGGGGGGAGTAAGCAGTTCTTC
TRBV28	NA	few	TRBJ2-2	CASRPPAQRTGELFF	TGTGCCAGCAGACCGCCGGCACAGAGGACCGGGGAGCTGTTTTTT
TRBV7-2	TRBD2	NA	TRBJ2-5	CASKPSGGAEETQYF	TGTGCCAGCAAACCCAGCGGGGGGGCCGAGGAGACCCAGTACTTC